Sequencing of this TCR beta chain was carried out in a study of Graves' ophthalmopathy and Graves' hyperthyroidism. Study-wide background: Investigators collected peripheral blood at initial diagnosis, before any treatment was given.

General observations from the study: Built on 13 signatures, a model told ophthalmopathy apart from stable hyperthyroidism with about 90% sensitivity and 81.08% specificity.

RNA transcripts yielded amplified TCR beta CDR3 regions. RT-PCR in the first round used HTBI primers; a second-round multiplex PCR followed. Each CDR3 protein gets one entry after TCRdb re-called the multiplex PCR reads with MiXCR. The sample shows over 450,000 distinct CDR3 sequences, approximately 15% of them seen only once. V was shortened by 5 bases and J by 3 bases, with 16 bases between the two germline ends. Germline CDR1 reads LNHDA; CDR2 reads SQIVND (reference sequence). The CDR3 loop spans 15 amino acids. This clonotype was recorded many times. Its antigen is not identified. This clonotype originated in a woman in her twenties or thirties with Graves' ophthalmopathy. Specimen: blood. The V call is TRBV19, the J call TRBJ1-2; possibly TRBD1 for D (6 bases). DNA of the CDR3: TGTGCCAGTAGTCCAAACAGGGATCGTGACTATGGCTACACCTTC. It yields the protein CASSPNRDRDYGYTF.